These 13 T cell receptor beta chains came from one sample sequenced in a study of blood T cell repertoires in COVID-19. The method was immunoSEQ multiplex PCR; TCRdb's version includes in-frame clones alone and lacks a portion of them. The sample has approximately 91,000 clones; 70% to 80% are singletons. The sample was peripheral blood. The receptors originated from a man aged 70 or older with acute or convalescent COVID-19.

This chain uses TRBV6-4 with TRBJ1-2, with D perhaps matching TRBD1 (6 bases). The CDR3 has 14 residues. Trimming shortened V by 6 bases and J by 6 bases, and 17 bases separated the two germline ends. Germline V gene lookup returns CDR1 MRHNA and CDR2 SNTAGT. The DNA for the CDR3 is TGTGCCAGCAGGCGTTCACAGGGACAACATGGCTACACCTTC. It encodes CASRRSQGQHGYTF.

The J gene is TRBJ2-1, the V gene TRBV6-2 or TRBV6-3, with D maybe TRBD2 (5 bases). CDR3 length equals 16 residues. Germline assignment: CDR1 MNHEY and CDR2 SVGEGT. V shed 4 bases and J shed 3 bases, with 16 bases lying between them. This CDR3 reads CASSSPPEGFYNEQFF. DNA for the CDR3: TGTGCCAGCAGTTCCCCTCCCGAGGGATTCTACAATGAGCAGTTCTTC.

This chain uses TRBV27 with TRBJ2-1, with TRBD1 identical over 7 bases. The V and J ends lost 10 bases and 0 bases, in that order; junction bases with no gene match: 9. The germline CDR1 and CDR2 sequences are MNHEY and SMNVEV (reference sequence). This CDR3 region has 15 residues. For the CDR3, the DNA is TGTGCCACACGACAGGGCACCAGCTCCTACAATGAGCAGTTCTTC. The encoded protein is CATRQGTSSYNEQFF.

The rearrangement links TRBV6-5 to TRBJ2-7; 7 bases align to TRBD1. The J segment lost 6 bases and the V segment lost 9 bases, leaving 14 bases of the junction unmatched. Germline V gene lookup returns CDR1 MNHEY and CDR2 SVGAGI. The CDR3 loop spans 14 amino acids. In DNA, the CDR3 is TGTGCCAGTAGGAGAGGATACACAGGGGCCGAGCAGTACTTC. It specifies CASRRGYTGAEQYF.

In this sample, this clone turned up once. The V gene is TRBV2, the J gene TRBJ2-7, with D maybe TRBD1 (7 bases). The last part of the DNA fits TRBJ2-1 better; the J call may be wrong. The CDR3 is 14 amino acids. CDR1 is SNHLY, CDR2 FYNNEI, per germline. This chain's CDR3 is CASAGTANYNEQFF. CDR3 coding DNA: TGTGCCAGCGCGGGGACAGCCAACTACAATGAGCAGTTCTTC.

The V call is TRBV6-2 or TRBV6-3, the J call TRBJ2-7; 7 bases align to TRBD1. The CDR3 loop spans 14 amino acids. Germline trimming cut 2 bases from V and 3 bases from J; bases unmatched to any gene: 4. Germline CDR1 reads MNHEY; CDR2 reads SVGEGT. The CDR3 spells CASSYRGRHYEQYF. The CDR3 nucleotides are TGTGCCAGCAGTTACAGGGGGCGGCACTACGAGCAGTACTTC.

This chain joins TRBV7-2 and TRBJ2-2; 8 nucleotides line up with TRBD2. Germline V CDR1 and CDR2: SGHTA, FQGNSA. Trimming removed 2 bases from V and 8 bases from J; junction bases left unmatched: 10. There are 16 residues in the CDR3. CDR3 DNA sequence: TGTGCCAGCAGCTTAATTGTCGGACTAGCTTCTGGGGAGCTGTTTTTT. This gives the protein CASSLIVGLASGELFF.

V gene TRBV27 combines with J gene TRBJ2-7, with 9 bases lining up with TRBD2. CDR3 length: 15 amino acids. With 4 bases clipped from V and 2 bases from J, the junction kept 6 bases outside the gene matches. Germline V CDR1 and CDR2: MNHEY, SMNVEV (reference sequence). In DNA, the CDR3 is TGTGCCAGCAGTTCGGAGCGGGAGGTACCCTACGAGCAGTACTTC. Encoded protein: CASSSEREVPYEQYF.

The chain couples TRBV20-1 to TRBJ1-2; D call uncertain. V lost 3 bases to trimming and J lost 9 bases, with 11 bases between them. Germline V gene sequence: CDR1 DFQATT, CDR2 SNEGSKA (reference sequence). The CDR3 has 11 residues. The CDR3 DNA sequence: TGCAGTGCTAGCGGTCGAACTAGCTACACCTTC. Its protein product is CSASGRTSYTF.

This sequence joins TRBV5-1 and TRBJ2-1, with 13 bases that match TRBD2. This CDR3 region has 17 residues. V shed 3 bases, J shed 7 bases, and the junction held 10 bases outside the gene matches. Germline V gene lookup returns CDR1 SGHRS and CDR2 YFSETQ. The CDR3 is CASSWYRTSGSLNEQFF. In nucleotides, the CDR3 is TGCGCCAGCAGCTGGTACCGGACTAGCGGGAGCCTTAATGAGCAGTTCTTC.

This clone has more than one count but fewer than ten. This chain uses TRBV2 with TRBJ2-7; 11 nucleotides agree with TRBD2. V lost 6 bases, J lost 2 bases, and 3 bases stayed unmatched. The CDR3 runs to 14 residues. The germline CDR1 and CDR2 sequences are SNHLY and FYNNEI. DNA of the CDR3: TGTGCCAGCAGACTGACTAGCGGGACCTACGAGCAGTACTTC. Its protein is CASRLTSGTYEQYF.

J is TRBJ1-1 and V is TRBV5-5; TRBD1 agrees at 8 bases. Trimming took 2 bases from V and 5 from J; bases not matched to a gene: 8. The CDR3 spans 15 residues. CDR1 is SGHKS and CDR2 is YYEKEE in the germline V gene (reference sequence). Here the CDR3 reads CASSFTAGGETEAFF. The CDR3 DNA sequence: TGTGCCAGCAGCTTTACTGCAGGGGGCGAAACTGAAGCTTTCTTT.

The V and J genes are TRBV7-4 and TRBJ2-4, with D hard to call. This CDR3 spans 16 amino acids. V gave up 2 bases and J gave up 1 base, with 12 bases separating them. Germline CDR1 SGHVT, CDR2 SQSDAQ. Here the CDR3 DNA reads TGTGCCAGCAGCTTACCGTCCGGCAGGGCCAAAAACATTCAGTACTTC. This gives the protein CASSLPSGRAKNIQYF.